The 10 T cell receptor beta chains below all came from one sample that was sequenced in a study of cytomegalovirus exposure and HLA in healthy donors. The assay was immunoSEQ multiplex PCR, and TCRdb's table has in-frame clones only and misses some. The sample holds fewer than 250,000 clones, roughly 89% seen once. What was sequenced was PBMCs. The receptors were sampled from a man aged 18 to 30 in good health and CMV-seronegative.

This clone has just a few counts. The V call is TRBV25-1, the J call TRBJ2-5; 9 bases align to TRBD1. The CDR3 covers 12 residues. Germline CDR1 and CDR2: MGHDK and SYGVNS. The V gene end was trimmed by 9 bases and the J gene end by 5 bases; junction bases not matched to a gene: 4. The DNA for the CDR3 is TGTGCCAGTCTCGGACAGGGGGAGACCCAGTACTTC. Translation: CASLGQGETQYF.

The V gene is TRBV28, the J gene TRBJ1-4, with 7 bases matching TRBD1. The CDR3 sequence is 11 residues long. Germline CDR1 is MDHEN and CDR2 is SYDVKM. The CDR3 coding sequence is TGTGCATCAGGGGGGAATGAAAAACTGTTTTTT. Translation gives CASGGNEKLFF.

This chain connects TRBV5-4 to TRBJ1-2; D unclear. Germline V gives CDR1 SGHNT, CDR2 YYREEE (reference sequence). This CDR3 comprises 15 residues. V lost 0 bases and J lost 1, with 10 bases in between. CDR3 sequence reads: CASSLGSESNYGYTF. CDR3 nucleotide sequence: TGTGCCAGCAGCTTGGGTTCAGAAAGTAACTATGGCTACACCTTC.

In nucleotides, the CDR3 is TGTGCCAGCACTACCGGGACTAGCGGGATCAGGTACTTC. This sequence encodes CASTTGTSGIRYF. The chain is built from TRBV11-2 and TRBJ2-7, with 13 bases fitting TRBD2. CDR3 length: 13 amino acids. J was trimmed by 12 bases and V by 7 bases; bases with no gene match: 9. CDR1 SGHAT and CDR2 FQNNGV come from the germline V gene.

The chain couples TRBV6-5 to TRBJ1-1, with D perhaps matching TRBD1 (6 bases). Germline CDR1 is MNHEY and CDR2 is SVGAGI. The V end lost 5 bases, the J end lost 5 bases, and 15 bases lay between the germline ends. The CDR3 is 14 residues long. The CDR3 coding sequence is TGTGCCAGCAGTGTCACAGGGAGGGGAACTGAAGCTTTCTTT. Residues: CASSVTGRGTEAFF.

This clone has just one count. This chain joins TRBV4-1 and TRBJ1-5, with no clear D. Germline assignment: CDR1 MGHRA and CDR2 YSYEKL. The CDR3 totals 18 residues. The V end was cut by 1 base, the J end by 5 bases, with 21 bases between. CDR3 DNA sequence: TGCGCCAGCAGCCAAGTTGAAAAGTTGACGGGGATCGATCAGCCCCAGCATTTT. Protein product: CASSQVEKLTGIDQPQHF.

V and J are TRBV5-1 and TRBJ2-3, with 11 bases that match TRBD1. J gave up 3 bases and V 3 bases, and 6 bases lay outside the gene matches. The CDR3 covers 16 residues. Germline-derived CDR1 and CDR2 are SGHRS and YFSETQ. The chain's CDR3 is CASSSRTGGLTDTQYF. The CDR3 DNA is TGCGCCAGCAGCTCACGGACAGGGGGCCTGACAGATACGCAGTATTTT.

V is TRBV9 and J is TRBJ2-1; 10 nucleotides agree with TRBD1. Germline V gene sequence: CDR1 SGDLS, CDR2 YYNGEE. J was trimmed by 6 bases and V by 4 bases; bases with no gene match: 4. The CDR3 loop spans 14 amino acids. Here the CDR3 reads CASSPGTGANEQFF. The DNA of the CDR3 is TGTGCCAGCAGCCCGGGGACAGGGGCCAATGAGCAGTTCTTC.

The chain recombines TRBV11-2 with TRBJ2-3; D might be TRBD2 (5 bases). Trimming removed 5 bases at V and 4 bases at J, with 7 bases between. Per germline, CDR1 SGHAT and CDR2 FQNNGV. This CDR3 has 12 amino acids. In DNA, the CDR3 is TGTGCCAGCAGCCCGGACTCAGATACGCAGTATTTT. Translation: CASSPDSDTQYF. The variable domain in full, completed from reference TRBV11-2 and TRBJ2-3, reads EAGVAQSPRYKIIEKRQSVAFWCNPISGHATLYWYQQILGQGPKLLIQFQNNGVVDDSQLPKDRFSAERLKGVDSTLKIQPAKLEDSAVYLCASSPDSDTQYFGPGTRLTVL.

The chain links TRBV10-1 to TRBJ1-1; D call uncertain. The CDR3 consists of 13 residues. Germline CDR1 is WNHNN and CDR2 is SYGVQD (reference sequence). The ends were cut back, 7 bases at V and 1 base at J, with 10 bases in the middle. DNA of the CDR3: TGCGCCAGCAAATCGAGGGCGAACACTGAAGCTTTCTTT. It is translated as CASKSRANTEAFF.